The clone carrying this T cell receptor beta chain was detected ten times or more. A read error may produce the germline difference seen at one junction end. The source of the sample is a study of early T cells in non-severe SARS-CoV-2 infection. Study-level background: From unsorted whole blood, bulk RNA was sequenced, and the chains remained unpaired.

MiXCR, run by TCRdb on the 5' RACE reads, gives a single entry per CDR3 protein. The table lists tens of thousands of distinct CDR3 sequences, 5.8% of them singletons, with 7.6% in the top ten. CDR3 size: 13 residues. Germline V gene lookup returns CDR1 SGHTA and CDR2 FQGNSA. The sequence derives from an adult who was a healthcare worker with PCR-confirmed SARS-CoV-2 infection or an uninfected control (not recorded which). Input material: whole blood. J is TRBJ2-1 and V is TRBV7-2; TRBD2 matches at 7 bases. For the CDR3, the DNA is TGTGCCAGCAGCTTAGTAAGAGGGAGGGGCTGGCTCTTC. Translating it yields CASSLVRGRGWLF.